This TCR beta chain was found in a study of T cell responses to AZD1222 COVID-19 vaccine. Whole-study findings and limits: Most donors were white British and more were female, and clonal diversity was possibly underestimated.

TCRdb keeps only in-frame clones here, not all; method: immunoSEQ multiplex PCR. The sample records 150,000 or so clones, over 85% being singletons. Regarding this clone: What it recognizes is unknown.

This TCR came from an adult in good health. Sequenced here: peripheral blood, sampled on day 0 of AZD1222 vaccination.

The CDR3 DNA follows: TGTGCCAGCAGCGGACGTCAGGGGAAATCTAGTTCACCCCTCCACTTT. Protein sequence: CASSGRQGKSSSPLHF. J is TRBJ1-6 and V is TRBV6-6, with D tentatively TRBD1 (6 bases). V was trimmed by 6 bases and J by 9 bases, leaving 21 bases between them. This CDR3 is 16 amino acids long. Germline V gene sequence: CDR1 MNHNY, CDR2 SVGAGI (reference sequence).